The next 7 T cell receptor beta chains were all read from a single sample in a study of cytotoxic CD8 clonotypes in ibrutinib-treated CLL (dated by TCRdb to the early 2020s). Preparation of the library involved the immunoSEQ multiplex PCR assay. TCRdb re-hosts the immuneACCESS table, in-frame sequences only. Its copies lack some clones; in the studies checked, an unresolved V gene accounts for under half of them, and the cause for the rest is not known. This sample lists some 300,000 clones; around four fifths were detected once. The ten most abundant clones make up roughly 7% of the sample. Sequenced material: PBMCs, taken before ibrutinib treatment. All receptors come from a human donor with chronic lymphocytic leukemia.

As regards this clone: Mismatch with germline at one junction end may stem from a read error. V and J are TRBV29-1 and TRBJ1-1; TRBD1 might be the D (5 bases). Germline CDR1 is SQVTM and CDR2 is ANQGSEA. This CDR3 is built from 13 residues. DNA for the CDR3: TGCAGCGCTGAAACACAGGTGAACACTGAAGCTTTCTTT. Translated: CSAETQVNTEAFF.

The chain couples TRBV19 to TRBJ1-1; TRBD1 aligns across 9 bases. Germline-derived CDR1 and CDR2 are LNHDA and SQIVND (reference sequence). The V and J ends lost 6 bases and 6 bases, in that order; junction bases with no gene match: 14. The CDR3 extends over 16 amino acids. In nucleotides, the CDR3 is TGTGCCAGTAGCCCCCTGGACAGGGGAATTATTCCTGAAGCTTTCTTT. It translates to CASSPLDRGIIPEAFF.

V gene TRBV12-5 combines with J gene TRBJ2-1; D is unclear. Germline V gives CDR1 LGHNT, CDR2 FRNRAP. Trimming took off 2 bases at V and 5 bases at J, with 7 bases between the two ends. The CDR3 is 13 residues long. CDR3 sequence reads: CASGLPTNNEQFF. CDR3 nucleotides: TGTGCTAGTGGTTTGCCGACAAACAATGAGCAGTTCTTC.

This clone has just one count. An end of the junction differs from the germline gene, which may be a read error. The chain recombines TRBV15 with TRBJ1-1; no clear D. The V gene's germline CDR1 is LNHNV and CDR2 YYDKDF (reference sequence). CDR3 length: 11 residues. DNA of the CDR3: TGTGCCACCAGCGGAGACACTGAAGCTTTCTTT. Translated, it gives CATSGDTEAFF.

Regarding this clone: The sample holds other DNA sequences that translate to the same CDR3. V gene TRBV9 combines with J gene TRBJ2-5; TRBD2 matches 7 bases. V shed 0 bases, J shed 2 bases, and the junction held 1 base outside the gene matches. The CDR3 is 14 amino acids. Looked up from germline, CDR1 is SGDLS and CDR2 is YYNGEE. The DNA of the CDR3 is TGTGCCAGCAGCGTAGTCGGGGGGCAAGAGACCCAGTACTTC. Translated: CASSVVGGQETQYF.

The chain couples TRBV28 to TRBJ2-2, with TRBD2 identical over 14 bases. The V segment lost 4 bases and the J segment 6 bases; nucleotides outside the gene matches: 7. The CDR3 covers 17 residues. Germline V lookup: CDR1 MDHEN, CDR2 SYDVKM. The CDR3 DNA reads as TGTGCCAGCAGTTCCCCGGGACTAGCGGGAGATCCCGGGGAGCTGTTTTTT. It yields the protein CASSSPGLAGDPGELFF.

This chain joins TRBV2 and TRBJ2-7, with 13 positions matching TRBD2. This CDR3 is built from 16 residues. Germline assignment: CDR1 SNHLY and CDR2 FYNNEI. V was clipped by 6 bases and J by 6 bases; unmatched bases: 11. The CDR3 loop is CASRARGLAGVSEQYF. In DNA, the CDR3 is TGTGCCAGCAGGGCCCGCGGACTAGCGGGAGTAAGCGAGCAGTACTTC.